Sequencing of this T cell receptor (beta chain) was carried out in a study of T cells after posttransplantation cyclophosphamide. Comments on this clone: The target antigen is unknown.

Notes on the study in general: Donor-recipient repertoire similarity was low at 1-2 months, rising over year one. Recipient CMV seropositivity and CMV reactivation strongly tracked TRB clonality. Blood and skin or GI T cell repertoires showed limited TRB overlap.

TCRdb keeps only in-frame clones here, not all; method: immunoSEQ multiplex PCR. This sample has about 20,000 clones, with about 97% found just once. This CDR3 spans 16 amino acids. The V gene's germline CDR1 is SGHDT and CDR2 YYEEEE. Cells defined as naive were viable CD3+CD4+ or CD3+CD8+ and CCR7+CD45RA+CD45RO-CD95-CD27+CD28+. The related graft donor's blood sample was taken on the day of bone marrow donation. Sequencing used naive CD4+ T cells sorted from PBMCs. The chain has TRBV5-6 and TRBJ2-5; 10 nucleotides align to TRBD1. The end of the DNA aligns better with TRBJ2-7, so the J call may be wrong. This receptor was obtained from a man aged 50-60 years in good health, CMV-negative, and a related stem cell transplant donor. This CDR3 is CASSLLGTGASYEQYF. The CDR3 nucleotides are TGTGCCAGCAGCTTACTCGGGACAGGGGCATCCTACGAGCAGTACTTC.